The T cell receptor (beta chain) under discussion was sequenced for a study of patients and donors after allogeneic stem cell transplantation. One entry per CDR3 protein results from TCRdb running MiXCR on the RT-PCR reads. The repertoire holds approximately 99,000 distinct CDR3 sequences, with 35% as singletons. This clonotype appeared many times. The sequence was collected from a human donor who was either an allogeneic HSCT recipient or a stem cell or donor lymphocyte infusion donor (not recorded which). It is not recorded whose cells these are; they may come from a transplant donor. Sequencing was carried out using blood, either unsorted or a sorted T cell fraction (not recorded which).

The CDR3 spells CASRWDTTYGYTF. As DNA, the CDR3 is TGCGCCAGCAGGTGGGACACCACCTATGGCTACACCTTC. The V call is TRBV5-1, the J call TRBJ1-2, with a weak D call TRBD1 (6 bases). This CDR3 contains 13 residues. Trimming took 5 bases from V and 4 from J, leaving 12 bases between them. Germline CDR1 SGHRS, CDR2 YFSETQ.